The 14 T cell receptor beta chains listed next were all sequenced from one sample in a study of lymphopenia after photon versus proton radiotherapy (dated by TCRdb to between 2018 and 2021). Library preparation employed the immunoSEQ multiplex PCR assay. TCRdb re-hosts the immuneACCESS table, in-frame sequences only. Its copies lack some clones; in the studies checked, an unresolved V gene accounts for under half of them, and the cause for the rest is not known. The sample data list about 30,000 clones, and 94% of these were observed just once. Just over 0.7% of the sample is taken by the ten largest. Specimen: peripheral blood, collected from a patient treated with photon-based radiotherapy. The receptors were sampled from a woman in her fifties or sixties with cholangiocarcinoma.

The chain carries TRBV2 and TRBJ1-4; D possibly corresponds to TRBD1 (5 bases). The CDR3 has 12 residues. CDR1 is SNHLY and CDR2 is FYNNEI in the germline V gene. The V end lost 2 bases, the J end lost 7 bases, and 5 bases lay between the germline ends. The CDR3 loop is CASSEQGEKLFF. The CDR3 coding sequence is TGTGCCAGCAGTGAACAGGGTGAAAAACTGTTTTTT.

V and J are TRBV5-6 and TRBJ2-4, with D hard to call. Trimming stripped 0 bases from V and 2 bases from J, with 18 bases between. Germline CDR1 is SGHDT and CDR2 is YYEEEE. The CDR3 consists of 18 residues. CDR3 sequence reads: CASSLEAGSVVPKNIQYF. CDR3 DNA: TGTGCCAGCAGCTTGGAGGCAGGTTCGGTTGTCCCCAAAAACATTCAGTACTTC.

This clone was seen more than once but under ten times. The V gene is TRBV6-6, the J gene TRBJ1-5, with D possibly being TRBD1 (6 bases). Germline V CDR1 and CDR2: MNHNY, SVGAGI (reference sequence). The CDR3 is made up of 13 amino acids. V dropped 5 bases and J dropped 8 bases, with 13 bases sitting between them. CDR3 in DNA: TGTGCCAGCAGTCGATATAACAGGGAGCCCCAGCATTTT. This translates into CASSRYNREPQHF.

The chain has TRBV5-4 and TRBJ2-5; the D call may be TRBD1 or TRBD2 (5 bases each). V gave up 4 bases and J gave up 5 bases, with 18 bases separating them. This CDR3 contains 15 residues. Looked up from germline, CDR1 is SGHNT and CDR2 is YYREEE (reference sequence). CDR3 sequence: CASSRRDPMRETQYF. The CDR3 nucleotides are TGTGCCAGCAGCCGCCGGGACCCTATGCGGGAGACCCAGTACTTC.

The chain has TRBV19 and TRBJ2-5; D gene uncertain. The CDR3 totals 12 residues. Germline assignment: CDR1 LNHDA and CDR2 SQIVND (reference sequence). V was cut by 5 bases and J by 5 bases, with 9 bases left in between. CDR3 loop: CASSEAEETQYF. CDR3 in DNA: TGTGCCAGTAGTGAGGCCGAGGAGACCCAGTACTTC.

This chain uses TRBV4-3 with TRBJ2-3, with 8 bases matching TRBD2. J lost 4 bases, V lost 0 bases, and 6 bases had no gene match. CDR1 and CDR2 (germline): LGHNA, YSLEER. The CDR3 loop spans 16 amino acids. In DNA form, the CDR3 reads TGCGCCAGCAGCCAAGATGGGACTAGAAGGGCAGATACGCAGTATTTT. Protein: CASSQDGTRRADTQYF.

The chain recombines TRBV6-1 with TRBJ2-7; 11 bases align to TRBD1. The CDR3 totals 14 residues. V was clipped by 5 bases and J by 3 bases; unmatched bases: 3. Looked up from germline, CDR1 is MNHNS and CDR2 is SASEGT. This CDR3 is CASSSGTGGYEQYF. For the CDR3, the DNA is TGTGCCAGCAGTTCCGGGACAGGGGGCTACGAGCAGTACTTC.

The chain links TRBV7-2 to TRBJ2-1, with TRBD1 matching over 11 bases. Germline lookup yields CDR1 SGHTA and CDR2 FQGNSA. The CDR3 is 17 residues long. V was clipped by 2 bases and J by 4 bases; unmatched bases: 7. As DNA, the CDR3 is TGTGCCAGCAGCTTATACTCCGGGACAGGGGGTTACAATGAGCAGTTCTTC. Its translation: CASSLYSGTGGYNEQFF.

This clone was observed a single time. The rearrangement joins TRBV29-1 to TRBJ1-5; 12 nucleotides match TRBD1. Germline CDR1 SQVTM, CDR2 ANQGSEA. The CDR3 runs 14 residues. V shed 7 bases and J 6 bases; nucleotides not matched to a gene: 7. The CDR3, as DNA: TGCAGCGCCTCAGGGACAGGGGGCAGTCAGCCCCAGCATTTT. It codes for CSASGTGGSQPQHF.

The chain has TRBV27 and TRBJ2-3, with D tentatively TRBD2 (6 bases). Between the trimmed V and J ends, which lost 7 bases and 4 bases, there was a span of 18 bases. The CDR3 is made up of 15 amino acids. The germline CDR1 and CDR2 sequences are MNHEY and SMNVEV (reference sequence). CDR3 loop: CASTPLLRGSDTQYF. The CDR3 DNA follows: TGTGCCAGCACCCCCCTCCTTCGGGGGTCAGATACGCAGTATTTT.

The sample holds one count of this clone. The V and J genes are TRBV10-2 and TRBJ2-2, with D perhaps matching TRBD2 (6 bases). Germline CDR1 reads WSHSY; CDR2 reads SAAADI. The V end lost 6 bases, the J end lost 6 bases, and 14 bases lay between the germline ends. This CDR3 comprises 14 residues. CDR3 coding DNA: TGCGCCAGCAGCCTGGGACTCTCCGCCGGGGAGCTGTTTTTT. Its protein is CASSLGLSAGELFF.

The chain carries TRBV7-2 and TRBJ2-5; D unresolved. The J call may be mistaken, given a closer DNA end match to TRBJ2-7. The V gene's germline CDR1 is SGHTA and CDR2 FQGNSA. The CDR3 has 15 amino acids. The CDR3 here is CASSDRPRLLYEQYF. CDR3 nucleotide sequence: TGTGCCAGCAGCGACCGGCCCCGGCTCCTCTACGAGCAGTACTTC.

The chain links TRBV7-8 to TRBJ1-5; unclear D gene. Germline values: CDR1 SGHVS, CDR2 FQNEAQ. V lost 0 bases and J 5 bases, leaving 14 bases between the germline ends. This CDR3 has 16 amino acids. In DNA, the CDR3 is TGTGCCAGCAGCTTAGCTTATTTGCGGGCAGATCAGCCCCAGCATTTT. Translation gives CASSLAYLRADQPQHF.

The chain is built from TRBV30 and TRBJ2-2; TRBD1 aligns across 10 bases. Germline loops: CDR1 GTSNPN, CDR2 SVGIG (reference sequence). V shed 1 base, J shed 1 base, and the junction held 0 bases outside the gene matches. The CDR3 has 15 amino acids. As DNA, the CDR3 is TGTGCCTGGAGTGGGGACAGGGGGAACACCGGGGAGCTGTTTTTT. It specifies CAWSGDRGNTGELFF.